This T cell receptor (beta chain) is from a study of blood T cell repertoires in COVID-19. Study overall: Sites across the United States, Italy and Spain contributed samples from acute and convalescent COVID-19.

Germline V gene data show CDR1 as LNHNV and CDR2 as YYDKDF (reference sequence). V was shortened by 6 bases and J by 1 base, with 9 bases between the two germline ends. The CDR3 covers 13 residues. In the original analysis: By means of reference gene primer amplification, nucleated cell counts were estimated. Sequencing was performed with immunoSEQ multiplex PCR; in TCRdb, only in-frame clones are kept and a portion is missing. V and J calls and clone size are as listed in that table; D and trimming were resolved from the DNA. The repertoire holds 100,000 to 150,000 clones, with 85% to 90% as singletons.

The rearrangement links TRBV15 to TRBJ1-1; perhaps TRBD1 as D (5 bases). The source is a man in his 70s with active or convalescent COVID-19. Source material: peripheral blood. This CDR3 reads CATRDGGNTEAFF. The DNA of the CDR3 is TGTGCCACCAGGGACGGGGGGAACACTGAAGCTTTCTTT. Full variable domain (missing parts from reference TRBV15 and TRBJ1-1): DAMVIQNPRYQVTQFGKPVTLSCSQTLNHNVMYWYQQKSSQAPKLLFHYYDKDFNNEADTPDNFQSRRPNTSFCFLDIRSPGLGDTAMYLCATRDGGNTEAFFGQGTRLTVV.